This T cell receptor beta chain was captured by sequencing in a study of T cell changes during pregnancy in multiple sclerosis (dated by TCRdb to between 2017 and 2020). With respect to the entire study: Changes in the T cell repertoire over the course of pregnancy were examined in this study in women with multiple sclerosis.

This clone was counted once. Its antigen is currently not known. No base quality information exists; no much larger clone differs at one position. Trimming takes 2 bases off V and 2 bases off J; junction bases not matched to a gene: 2. The CDR3 starts with the cysteine, ends with the phenylalanine, and has 14 residues. The only DNA kept is the CDR3, 42 bases in frame from the first base. CDR1 and CDR2 are read off the germline V gene as MNHNS and SASEGT. Library preparation used the immunoSEQ multiplex PCR assay. What TCRdb holds here is the immuneACCESS table cut down to in-frame rearrangements. Part of the clones is not present; checked against another copy, under half of the missing clones reflect an unresolved V gene, and the others are unexplained. For this sample there are 74,000 or so clones; more than 90% appear just once. The ten largest clonotypes hold around 0.2% of the sample.

This clonotype was sampled from a female donor with multiple sclerosis, enrolled in a pregnancy study. The sequences come from CD4+ T cells from peripheral blood mononuclear cells, collected before pregnancy. Rearrangement joined TRBV6-1 to TRBJ2-5; 7 nucleotides in the junction match TRBD2. The CDR3 region reads CASSEWGGQETQYF. The nucleotides read TGTGCCAGCAGTGAATGGGGGGGGCAAGAGACCCAGTACTTC.